Many counts were recorded for the clone carrying this T cell receptor (beta chain). CDR1 SGHTA and CDR2 FQGNSA come from the germline V gene. The CDR3 runs to 14 residues. V lost 3 bases and J 7 bases, leaving 14 bases between the germline ends. This sample was included in a study of T-cell reconstitution after alpha-beta-depleted transplantation in children. The TCRbeta library was prepared with unique molecular identifiers. One entry per CDR3 protein results from TCRdb running MiXCR on the PCR reads. The data contain roughly 670,000 distinct CDR3 sequences, about 12% of them singletons. Sequenced here: PBMCs, sampled before TCRalphabeta/CD19-depleted stem cell transplant. This TCR came from a girl aged 2 to 10 with congenital amegakaryocytic thrombocytopenia, due to receive a stem cell transplant. The chain recombines TRBV7-2 with TRBJ2-3; a weak D match, TRBD2 (6 bases). CDR3 residues: CASSLPEAGNTQYF. CDR3 coding DNA: TGTGCCAGCAGCTTGCCGGAGGCGGGGAATACGCAGTATTTT.